This TCR beta chain was observed in a study of spatial heterogeneity in lung cancer. In the study overall: Alpha-chain detections were consistently fewer than beta-chain detections among the sequences.

The ends were cut back, 2 bases at V and 1 base at J, with 24 bases in the middle. Germline V gives CDR1 DFQATT, CDR2 SNEGSKA (reference sequence). This CDR3 comprises 18 residues. Study-wide points: More often at tumor resection than at routine follow-up, ubiquitous expanded tumor TCRs were detected in the blood.

As to time point: sample taken at primary tumor resection. Samples were donated by 72 untreated early-stage non-small cell lung cancer patients. Tumor, nontumor lung or frozen PBMC supplied whole RNA that was sequenced unsorted. Only a few counts were recorded for this clonotype. Antigen unknown. TCRdb called the 5' RACE reads again in MiXCR, with one record for every CDR3 protein. The repertoire has around 45,000 distinct CDR3 sequences, roughly 13% of them found once; the top ten carry about 60%. The source is a male donor with early-stage non-small cell lung cancer. The sample here was PBMCs, taken at surgery. The rearrangement joins TRBV20-1 to TRBJ2-7; no definite D call. The DNA of the CDR3 is TGCAGTGCTAGAAATTATAGGAATCCCCCGGCAGGATCCTACGAGCAGTACTTC. Amino acids: CSARNYRNPPAGSYEQYF.